This T cell receptor beta chain was identified during a study of Ad26.COV2.S vaccination and SARS-CoV-2 variants. Study-level points and caveats: Whether participants received vaccine or placebo, their non-spike TCR breadth was similar. After vaccination, reports described spike-specific CD8+ and CD4+ T cell responses as showing substantial breadth. Participants in the vaccine arm had higher spike-specific TCR breadth; placebo recipients had lower.

CDR3 length: 16 residues. Germline CDR1 reads LNHDA; CDR2 reads SQIVND (reference sequence). V lost 5 bases, J lost 6 bases, and 21 bases lay in between. This clone has a single count. Its antigen is not known. Produced via immunoSEQ multiplex PCR; TCRdb's table is partial and in-frame only. The repertoire holds 40,000 to 55,000 clones, with 75% to 85% as singletons. This sequence was found in a human donor who had recovered from COVID-19. The chain joins TRBV19 to TRBJ2-3; D tentatively fits TRBD1 or TRBD2 (5 bases each). The sample was peripheral blood, taken after recovery from COVID-19. The CDR3 protein is CASSDTGRRSSDTQYF. The CDR3, as DNA: TGTGCCAGTAGTGACACAGGAAGGAGGAGCTCGGATACGCAGTATTTT.